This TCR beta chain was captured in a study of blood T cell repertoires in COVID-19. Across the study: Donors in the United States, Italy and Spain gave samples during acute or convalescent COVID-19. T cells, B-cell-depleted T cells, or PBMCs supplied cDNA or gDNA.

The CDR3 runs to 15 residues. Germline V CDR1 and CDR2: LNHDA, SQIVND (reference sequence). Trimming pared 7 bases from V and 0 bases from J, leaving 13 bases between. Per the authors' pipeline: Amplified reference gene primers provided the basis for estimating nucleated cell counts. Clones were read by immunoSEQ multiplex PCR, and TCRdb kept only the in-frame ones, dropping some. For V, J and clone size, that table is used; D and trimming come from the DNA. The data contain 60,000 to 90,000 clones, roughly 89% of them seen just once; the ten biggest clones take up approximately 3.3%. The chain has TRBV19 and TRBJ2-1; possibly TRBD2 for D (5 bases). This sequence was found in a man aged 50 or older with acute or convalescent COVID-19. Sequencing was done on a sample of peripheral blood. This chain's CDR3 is CASTLALSSYNEQFF. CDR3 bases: TGTGCCAGTACCTTAGCGCTGAGCTCCTACAATGAGCAGTTCTTC.